The 7 T cell receptor beta chains in this list originate from one sample, sequenced in a study of blood T cell repertoires in COVID-19. The protocol was immunoSEQ multiplex PCR, while the TCRdb copy is restricted to in-frame clones and leaves out a portion. The sample consists of roughly 100,000 clones, about four fifths of them appearing once. The sample taken for sequencing was peripheral blood. These receptors were taken from a man of 80 years or more with acute or convalescent COVID-19.

The chain couples TRBV21-1 to TRBJ2-7; whether TRBD2, the table's D call, matches the DNA was not checked. TRBV21-1 is recorded as a pseudogene. The CDR3 is 18 residues long. The CDR3 coding sequence is TGTGCCAGCAGCAATCTGAGACTAGCCGTCATCTCCTCCTACGAGCAGTACTTC. Amino acids: CASSNLRLAVISSYEQYF.

The chain couples TRBV30 to TRBJ1-6; 7 bases align to TRBD1. The CDR3 is 14 residues long. J lost 7 bases, V lost 1 base, and 4 bases had no gene match. CDR1 is GTSNPN and CDR2 is SVGIG in the germline V gene (reference sequence). The CDR3 reads CAWSEGARNSPLHF. In nucleotides, the CDR3 is TGTGCCTGGAGTGAGGGGGCTAGAAATTCACCCCTCCACTTT.

J is TRBJ1-2 and V is TRBV5-1, with TRBD1 identical over 10 bases. Trimming removed 4 bases from V and 6 bases from J; junction bases left unmatched: 6. The germline V gene has CDR1 SGHRS and CDR2 YFSETQ. There are 14 residues in the CDR3. As DNA, the CDR3 is TGCGCCAGCAGCCTCCGGGACAGGGGAGATGGCTACACCTTC. Encoded protein: CASSLRDRGDGYTF.

This clone was picked up a small number of times. The V call is TRBV4-2, the J call TRBJ2-7, with 13 bases fitting TRBD2. Germline CDR1 is LGHNA and CDR2 is YNFKEQ. The ends lost 5 bases at V and 7 bases at J; junction bases unmatched: 5. The CDR3 consists of 14 residues. The CDR3, as DNA: TGTGCCAGCAGCAACCCGACTAGCGGGAGGGAGCAGTACTTC. This encodes CASSNPTSGREQYF.

The J gene is TRBJ1-1, the V gene TRBV6-5, with 7 bases identical to TRBD1. In germline, CDR1 is MNHEY, CDR2 SVGAGI. The CDR3 extends over 12 amino acids. V lost 5 bases to trimming and J lost 10 bases; unmatched junction nucleotides: 7. CDR3 in DNA: TGTGCCAGCAGTCGGACAGGTAGCGGAGCTTTCTTT. Encoded protein: CASSRTGSGAFF.

Only a few counts were recorded for this clone. This chain connects TRBV6-6 to TRBJ1-2; D might be TRBD1 (5 bases). CDR1 is MNHNY and CDR2 is SVGAGI in the germline V gene (reference sequence). The CDR3 has 15 amino acids. The V gene lost 2 bases and the J gene lost 10 bases, with 20 bases spanning the gap. The CDR3 DNA reads as TGTGCCAGCAGTTACGGGGACTCCTGGGAGGATTTCTACACCTTC. Protein sequence: CASSYGDSWEDFYTF.

The chain is built from TRBV5-6 and TRBJ2-7; the D gene is possibly TRBD1 (5 bases). Between the trimmed V and J ends, which lost 4 bases and 2 bases, there was a span of 13 bases. Germline-derived CDR1 and CDR2 are SGHDT and YYEEEE. The CDR3 loop spans 14 amino acids. In DNA, the CDR3 is TGTGCCAGCAGCCCCAGACAGAGCGCCTACGAGCAGTACTTC. This translates into CASSPRQSAYEQYF.